This T cell receptor (beta chain) was found in a study of immune evolution from preneoplasia to lung adenocarcinoma. General observations from the study: Later-stage lesions seemingly showed higher T cell density and diversity than normal lung. From normal lung to invasive adenocarcinoma, top clone frequencies appeared to decrease.

Assay used: immunoSEQ multiplex PCR; TCRdb lists only in-frame clones, some missing. The sample includes approximately 7,900 clones, around 80% of them seen just once. About this clone: Its antigen is unidentified.

This receptor was obtained from a person between 65 and 80 years old with lung adenocarcinoma. Sequences were obtained from FFPE adjacent normal lung tissue.

Here the CDR3 DNA reads TGCGCCAGCAGCTTGCAGGGGTTAAACGAGCAGTACTTC. This codes for CASSLQGLNEQYF. The V and J genes are TRBV5-1 and TRBJ2-7, with D possibly TRBD1 on 6 matching bases. Germline V gene lookup returns CDR1 SGHRS and CDR2 YFSETQ. The CDR3 is 13 amino acids. Trimming pared 1 base from V and 5 bases from J, leaving 10 bases between.